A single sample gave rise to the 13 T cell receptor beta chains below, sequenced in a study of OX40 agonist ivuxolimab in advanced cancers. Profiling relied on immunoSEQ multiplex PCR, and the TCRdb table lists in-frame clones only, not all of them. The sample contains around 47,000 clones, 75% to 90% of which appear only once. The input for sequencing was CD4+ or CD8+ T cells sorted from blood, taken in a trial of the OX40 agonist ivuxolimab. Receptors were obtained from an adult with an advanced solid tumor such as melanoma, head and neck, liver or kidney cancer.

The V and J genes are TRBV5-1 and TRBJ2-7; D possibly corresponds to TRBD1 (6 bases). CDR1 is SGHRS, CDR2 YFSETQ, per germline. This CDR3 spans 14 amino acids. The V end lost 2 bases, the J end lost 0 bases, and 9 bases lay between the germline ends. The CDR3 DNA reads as TGCGCCAGCAGCTTTGTACAGGGCTCCTACGAGCAGTACTTC. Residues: CASSFVQGSYEQYF.

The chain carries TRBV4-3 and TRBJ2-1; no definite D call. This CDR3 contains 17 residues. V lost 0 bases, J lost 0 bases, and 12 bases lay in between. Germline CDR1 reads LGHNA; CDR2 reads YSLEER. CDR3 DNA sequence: TGCGCCAGCAGCCAAGAGAGCCCGCGTAGCTCCTACAATGAGCAGTTCTTC. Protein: CASSQESPRSSYNEQFF.

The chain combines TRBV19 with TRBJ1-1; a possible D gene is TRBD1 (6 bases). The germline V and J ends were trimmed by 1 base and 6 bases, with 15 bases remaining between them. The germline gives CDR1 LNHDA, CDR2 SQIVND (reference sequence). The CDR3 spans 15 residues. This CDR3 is CASSIGGGGVAEAFF. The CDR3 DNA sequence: TGTGCCAGTAGTATAGGGGGGGGCGGAGTCGCTGAAGCTTTCTTT.

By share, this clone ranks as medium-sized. The CDR3 reads CASSPRGLGTEAFF. CDR3 DNA sequence: TGCGCCAGCAGCCCTAGGGGGCTCGGGACTGAAGCTTTCTTT. This sequence joins TRBV5-1 and TRBJ1-1; 7 bases align to TRBD1. After removal of 4 bases from V and 5 bases from J, the junction contained 8 bases not matched to a gene. CDR3 length: 14 amino acids. Germline V gene sequence: CDR1 SGHRS, CDR2 YFSETQ.

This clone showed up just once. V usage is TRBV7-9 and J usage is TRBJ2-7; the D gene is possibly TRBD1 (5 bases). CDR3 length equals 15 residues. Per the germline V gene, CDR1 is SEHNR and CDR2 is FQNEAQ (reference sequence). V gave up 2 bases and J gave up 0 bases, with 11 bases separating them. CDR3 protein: CASSLLGVFSYEQYF. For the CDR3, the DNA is TGTGCCAGCAGCTTATTAGGGGTTTTCTCCTACGAGCAGTACTTC.

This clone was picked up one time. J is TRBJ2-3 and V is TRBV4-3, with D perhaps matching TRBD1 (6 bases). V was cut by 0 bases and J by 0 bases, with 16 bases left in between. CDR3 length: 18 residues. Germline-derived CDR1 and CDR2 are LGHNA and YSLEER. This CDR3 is CASSQDGVGAYSTDTQYF. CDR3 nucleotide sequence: TGCGCCAGCAGCCAAGATGGTGTGGGGGCCTATAGCACAGATACGCAGTATTTT.

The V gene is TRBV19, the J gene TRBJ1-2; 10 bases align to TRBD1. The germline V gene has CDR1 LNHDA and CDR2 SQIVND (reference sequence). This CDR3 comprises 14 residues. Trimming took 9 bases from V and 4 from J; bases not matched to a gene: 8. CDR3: CASHDRGLGYGYTF. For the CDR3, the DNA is TGTGCCAGCCATGACAGGGGGCTTGGCTATGGCTACACCTTC.

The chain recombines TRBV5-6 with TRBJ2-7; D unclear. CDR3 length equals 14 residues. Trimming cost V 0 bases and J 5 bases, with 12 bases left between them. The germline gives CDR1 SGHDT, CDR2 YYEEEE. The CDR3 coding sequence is TGTGCCAGCAGCTTGGAGGTTAGGGAAGACGAGCAGTACTTC. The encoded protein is CASSLEVREDEQYF.

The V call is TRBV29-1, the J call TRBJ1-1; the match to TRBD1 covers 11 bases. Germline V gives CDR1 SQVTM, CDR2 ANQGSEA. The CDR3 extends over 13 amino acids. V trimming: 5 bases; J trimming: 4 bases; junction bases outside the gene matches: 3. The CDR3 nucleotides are TGCAGCGTTCCGGGACAGGGGGGCACTGAAGCTTTCTTT. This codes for CSVPGQGGTEAFF.

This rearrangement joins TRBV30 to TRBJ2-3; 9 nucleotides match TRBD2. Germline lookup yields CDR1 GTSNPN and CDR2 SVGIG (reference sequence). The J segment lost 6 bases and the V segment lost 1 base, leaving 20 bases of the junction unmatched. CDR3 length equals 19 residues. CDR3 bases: TGTGCCTGGAGTGAATCGGTGTTGCGGGGGGGCCTTAGAGGGGATACGCAGTATTTT. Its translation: CAWSESVLRGGLRGDTQYF.

The CDR3 loop is CASSQDRGAGDQPQHF. DNA for the CDR3: TGCGCCAGCAGCCAAGATCGAGGGGCTGGGGATCAGCCCCAGCATTTT. The chain joins TRBV4-3 to TRBJ1-5; D possibly corresponds to TRBD1 (5 bases). Germline V gene data show CDR1 as LGHNA and CDR2 as YSLEER. V was pared by 0 bases and J by 5 bases, with 14 bases between. The CDR3 length is 16 residues.

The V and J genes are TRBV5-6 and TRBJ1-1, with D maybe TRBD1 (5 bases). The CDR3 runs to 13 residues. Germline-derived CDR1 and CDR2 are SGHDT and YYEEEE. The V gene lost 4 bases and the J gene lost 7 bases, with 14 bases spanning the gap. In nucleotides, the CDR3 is TGTGCCAGCAGCGGAGGTGCAGGGTTTGAAGCTTTCTTT. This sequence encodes CASSGGAGFEAFF.

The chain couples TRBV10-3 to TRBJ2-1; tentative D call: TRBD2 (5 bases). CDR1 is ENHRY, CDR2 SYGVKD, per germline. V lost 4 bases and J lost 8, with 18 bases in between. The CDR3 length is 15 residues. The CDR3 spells CAISGQRSLGDEQFF. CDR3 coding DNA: TGTGCCATCAGTGGTCAGCGGAGCCTCGGGGATGAGCAGTTCTTC.